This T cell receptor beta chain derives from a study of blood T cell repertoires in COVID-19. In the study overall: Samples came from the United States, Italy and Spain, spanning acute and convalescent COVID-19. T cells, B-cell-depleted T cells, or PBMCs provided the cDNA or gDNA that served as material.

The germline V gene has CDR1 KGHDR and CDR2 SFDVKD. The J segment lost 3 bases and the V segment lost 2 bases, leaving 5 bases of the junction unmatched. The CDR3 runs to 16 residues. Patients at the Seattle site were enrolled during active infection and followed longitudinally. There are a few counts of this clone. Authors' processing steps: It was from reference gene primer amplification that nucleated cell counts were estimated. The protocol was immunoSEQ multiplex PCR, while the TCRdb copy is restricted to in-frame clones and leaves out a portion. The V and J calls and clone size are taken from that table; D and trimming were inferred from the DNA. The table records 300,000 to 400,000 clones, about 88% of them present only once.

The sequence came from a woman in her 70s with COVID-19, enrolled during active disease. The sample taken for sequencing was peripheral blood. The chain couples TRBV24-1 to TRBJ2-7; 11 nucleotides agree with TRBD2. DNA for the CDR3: TGTGCCACCAGTGATTCTTCTAGCGGGGGGATCTACGAGCAGTACTTC. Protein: CATSDSSSGGIYEQYF.